One and the same sample provided the 8 T cell receptor beta chains below, sequenced in a study of radiation and T cells in renal cell carcinoma. Method: immunoSEQ multiplex PCR; TCRdb's copy keeps in-frame clones and lacks some. The sample has some 100,000 clones; 70% to 85% are singletons. Time point defined: baseline pretreatment blood. Sample treatment: 15 Gy SBRT to primary tumor, nephrectomy 4 weeks later. The sample was blood, taken from a patient whose treatment included radiotherapy and nephrectomy. The origin of the receptors is a man in his 60s with renal cell carcinoma.

The gene calls are TRBV6-1 and TRBJ1-4; perhaps TRBD1 as D (5 bases). V was pared by 4 bases and J by 3 bases, with 18 bases between. Germline assignment: CDR1 MNHNS and CDR2 SASEGT. The CDR3 is 17 amino acids. CDR3 residues: CASSAGRRGSANEKLFF. The DNA for the CDR3 is TGTGCCAGCAGTGCCGGTCGTAGGGGATCGGCTAATGAAAAACTGTTTTTT.

The V call is TRBV9, the J call TRBJ2-1; TRBD2 might be the D (6 bases). Trimming removed 4 bases at V and 10 bases at J, with 18 bases between. Germline V CDR1 and CDR2: SGDLS, YYNGEE. This CDR3 has 14 amino acids. CDR3 sequence reads: CASSPQPGADEQFF. CDR3 nucleotide sequence: TGTGCCAGCAGCCCCCAACCGGGAGCAGACGAGCAGTTCTTC. The full variable domain, its missing parts supplied by reference TRBV9 and TRBJ2-1, is DSGVTQTPKHLITATGQRVTLRCSPRSGDLSVYWYQQSLDQGLQFLIQYYNGEERAKGNILERFSAQQFPDLHSELNLSSLELGDSALYFCASSPQPGADEQFFGPGTRLTVL.

This chain connects TRBV7-3 to TRBJ2-6, with D perhaps matching TRBD1 (5 bases). The germline V gene has CDR1 SGHTA and CDR2 FQGTGA. This CDR3 contains 18 residues. V was cut by 5 bases and J by 3 bases, with 20 bases left in between. CDR3 sequence (DNA): TGTGCCAGCAGCCCCAATCCAGGGTCCCTCAGTGGGGCCAACGTCCTGACTTTC. This gives the protein CASSPNPGSLSGANVLTF.

This clone was recorded once. The gene calls are TRBV28 and TRBJ2-7; 12 bases match TRBD2. Germline assignment: CDR1 MDHEN and CDR2 SYDVKM. The CDR3 is 15 amino acids. The V and J ends lost 6 bases and 2 bases, in that order; junction bases with no gene match: 5. CDR3 coding DNA: TGTGCCAGCAGCCCTCGGACTAGCGGGGCCTACGAGCAGTACTTC. Encoded protein: CASSPRTSGAYEQYF.

This clone was detected only once. This chain links TRBV7-2 with TRBJ2-2, with TRBD2 identical over 11 bases. Trimming cost V 0 bases and J 4 bases; bases outside gene matches: 4. The CDR3 runs 17 residues. Germline V gene data show CDR1 as SGHTA and CDR2 as FQGNSA. This CDR3 reads CASSLASGRGGTGELFF. The CDR3 nucleotides are TGTGCCAGCAGCTTAGCTAGCGGGAGGGGTGGCACCGGGGAGCTGTTTTTT.

The table lists this clone with a count of one. The chain employs TRBV29-1 and TRBJ2-1; TRBD2 might be the D (6 bases). Between the trimmed V and J ends, which lost 6 bases and 10 bases, there was a span of 19 bases. CDR1 is SQVTM, CDR2 ANQGSEA, per germline. The CDR3 contains 13 residues. In DNA form, the CDR3 reads TGCAGCGTCGCCGGGACTGCGAGCCGAGAGCAGTTCTTC. Translated, it gives CSVAGTASREQFF.

CDR3 sequence: CASGGLAEGTGELFF. The CDR3 nucleotides read TGCGCCAGCGGGGGACTAGCGGAGGGAACCGGGGAGCTGTTTTTT. This rearrangement joins TRBV10-1 to TRBJ2-2; 11 bases are shared with TRBD2. The germline V gene encodes CDR1 WNHNN and CDR2 SYGVQD (reference sequence). V was pared by 8 bases and J by 5 bases, with 7 bases of the junction left unmatched. The CDR3 loop spans 15 amino acids.

The chain is built from TRBV4-2 and TRBJ2-7, with TRBD2 matching 11 bases. This CDR3 comprises 14 residues. Germline CDR1 and CDR2: LGHNA and YNFKEQ. V was clipped by 6 bases and J by 3 bases; unmatched bases: 4. The CDR3 sequence is CASSTSGSDYEQYF. Written as DNA, the CDR3 is TGTGCCAGCAGTACTAGCGGGAGTGACTACGAGCAGTACTTC.